The TCR beta chain under discussion was sequenced for a study of T cell responses to AZD1222 COVID-19 vaccine. As concerns this clone: The target antigen is unknown.

Germline values: CDR1 SGDLS, CDR2 YYNGEE. CDR3 size: 15 residues. Trimming cost V 3 bases and J 5 bases, with 17 bases left between them. This table comes from immunoSEQ multiplex PCR, and its TCRdb copy is limited to in-frame clones, with some not included. The table shows some 120,000 clones, with 70% to 90% occurring only once. The study's findings and limits: The study sampled repertoires only after the peak T cell response. Among those given AZD1222, only 5 to 7 were seropositive at baseline.

This chain connects TRBV9 to TRBJ1-2; no clear D gene. The sequencing used peripheral blood, collected on day 0 of MenACWY control vaccination. The sequence was obtained from an adult in good health. The CDR3 DNA follows: TGTGCCAGCAGCGGGGCACAAGGGCTCCGGTATGGCTACACCTTC. This gives the protein CASSGAQGLRYGYTF. Full variable domain (outside the CDR3, taken from reference TRBV9 and TRBJ1-2): DSGVTQTPKHLITATGQRVTLRCSPRSGDLSVYWYQQSLDQGLQFLIQYYNGEERAKGNILERFSAQQFPDLHSELNLSSLELGDSALYFCASSGAQGLRYGYTFGSGTRLTVV.